The 15 T cell receptor beta chains reported below all come from one sample, sequenced in a study of blood T cell repertoires in COVID-19. The repertoire was sequenced with immunoSEQ multiplex PCR; TCRdb's copy has only in-frame clones and lacks some. The profile shows 300,000 to 350,000 clones, approximately 89% of them singletons. The specimen was peripheral blood. The receptors stem from a woman aged 60 to 75 with COVID-19, enrolled during active disease.

The chain couples TRBV27 to TRBJ2-7; 10 bases are a match to TRBD2. The CDR3 loop spans 16 amino acids. With V trimmed by 5 bases and J by 7 bases, 14 bases remained unmatched. CDR1 is MNHEY and CDR2 is SMNVEV in the germline V gene (reference sequence). In nucleotides, the CDR3 is TGTGCCAGCAGTCAACGGTCCAGCGGGGGGGCCGGGGAGCAGTACTTC. As protein: CASSQRSSGGAGEQYF.

V and J are TRBV6-5 and TRBJ2-7; 8 bases fit TRBD1. Germline V gene sequence: CDR1 MNHEY, CDR2 SVGAGI. Germline trimming cut 6 bases from V and 6 bases from J; bases unmatched to any gene: 7. CDR3 size: 13 residues. DNA of the CDR3: TGTGCCAGCAGCCCGACAGGGGTCGGCGAGCAGTACTTC. It specifies CASSPTGVGEQYF.

V gene TRBV30 combines with J gene TRBJ1-6, with D uncertain. The CDR3 consists of 13 residues. Germline loops: CDR1 GTSNPN, CDR2 SVGIG (reference sequence). V lost 5 bases and J 4 bases, leaving 9 bases between the germline ends. CDR3 sequence reads: CAWVQRYNSPLHF. Here the CDR3 DNA reads TGTGCCTGGGTCCAGCGATATAATTCACCCCTCCACTTT.

V and J are TRBV3-1 (or the pseudogene TRBV3-2) and TRBJ1-1, with TRBD1 as a possible D gene (5 bases). CDR1 is LGHDT and CDR2 is YNNKEL in the germline V gene (reference sequence). The CDR3 is made up of 14 amino acids. The ends were cut back, 0 bases at V and 11 bases at J, with 16 bases in the middle. CDR3 region: CASSQDHVGRGAFF. The DNA for the CDR3 is TGTGCCAGCAGCCAAGATCATGTCGGGAGGGGTGCTTTCTTT.

The gene calls are TRBV28 and TRBJ1-6, with 7 bases that match TRBD1. Germline-derived CDR1 and CDR2 are MDHEN and SYDVKM. V dropped 5 bases and J dropped 8; count of bases not matched to a gene: 3. CDR3 length equals 13 residues. The CDR3 DNA is TGTGCCAGCAGTGACAGGGCTTATTCACCCCTCCACTTT. It encodes CASSDRAYSPLHF.

This clone was seen only once. The V gene is TRBV15, the J gene TRBJ1-2; TRBD1 matches 8 bases. The germline V gene encodes CDR1 LNHNV and CDR2 YYDKDF (reference sequence). This CDR3 spans 17 amino acids. V was clipped by 0 bases and J by 4 bases; unmatched bases: 10. DNA for the CDR3: TGTGCCACCAGCAGAGATCTTTTCGGGACAGGCCCCTATGGCTACACCTTC. It codes for CATSRDLFGTGPYGYTF.

This chain links TRBV3-1 (or the pseudogene TRBV3-2) with TRBJ2-3, with D perhaps TRBD2 (5 bases). This CDR3 comprises 16 residues. The V gene's germline CDR1 is LGHDT and CDR2 YNNKEL (reference sequence). V gave up 4 bases and J gave up 0 bases, with 14 bases separating them. DNA for the CDR3: TGTGCCAGCAGCCCCCCTTTGGGAGTGAGCACAGATACGCAGTATTTT. It translates to CASSPPLGVSTDTQYF.

V gene TRBV15 combines with J gene TRBJ2-1; 7 nucleotides line up with TRBD1. Looked up from germline, CDR1 is LNHNV and CDR2 is YYDKDF (reference sequence). The CDR3 has 15 residues. Trimming removed 1 base from V and 0 bases from J; junction bases left unmatched: 0. CDR3 residues: CATSRGTGSYNEQFF. The CDR3 nucleotides are TGTGCCACCAGCAGAGGGACAGGCTCCTACAATGAGCAGTTCTTC.

This chain links TRBV7-2 with TRBJ2-1; D gene unclear. V was cut by 5 bases and J by 7 bases, with 12 bases left in between. Germline CDR1 SGHTA, CDR2 FQGNSA. The CDR3 sequence is 13 residues long. CDR3 protein: CASSHQQINEQFF. CDR3 nucleotides: TGTGCCAGCAGCCACCAACAGATTAATGAGCAGTTCTTC. The full variable domain, its missing parts supplied by reference TRBV7-2 and TRBJ2-1, is GAGVSQSPSNKVTEKGKDVELRCDPISGHTALYWYRQSLGQGLEFLIYFQGNSAPDKSGLPSDRFSAERTGGSVSTLTIQRTQQEDSAVYLCASSHQQINEQFFGPGTRLTVL.

The CDR3 coding sequence is TGTGCCAGCAGCAAGGGACACCTAAGCAATCAGCCCCAGCATTTT. It is translated as CASSKGHLSNQPQHF. V is TRBV28 and J is TRBJ1-5, with D tentatively TRBD1 (6 bases). The CDR3 runs to 15 residues. V lost 6 bases and J lost 1, with 13 bases in between. Germline V CDR1 and CDR2: MDHEN, SYDVKM.

This clone has more than one count but fewer than ten. The rearrangement joins TRBV4-2 to TRBJ2-3, with 8 bases that match TRBD2. CDR1 and CDR2 from the germline V gene are LGHNA and YNFKEQ. This CDR3 has 17 amino acids. The V segment lost 0 bases and the J segment 0 bases; nucleotides outside the gene matches: 5. The CDR3, as DNA: TGTGCCAGCAGCCAAGATTTGCGGGGGGTTAGCACAGATACGCAGTATTTT. It is translated as CASSQDLRGVSTDTQYF.

CDR3 sequence: CASSESRDRAEGSSTDTQYF. In DNA, the CDR3 is TGCGCCAGCAGTGAGTCCAGAGACAGGGCAGAGGGGAGTAGCACAGATACGCAGTATTTT. The J gene is TRBJ2-3, the V gene TRBV10-1; 7 bases line up with TRBD1. CDR3 length: 20 residues. Trimming cost V 0 bases and J 0 bases; bases outside gene matches: 15. Germline-derived CDR1 and CDR2 are WNHNN and SYGVQD (reference sequence).

The rearrangement uses TRBV30 and TRBJ1-6, with 7 positions matching TRBD1. J lost 3 bases, V lost 7 bases, and 12 bases had no gene match. CDR3 length: 16 amino acids. Looked up from germline, CDR1 is GTSNPN and CDR2 is SVGIG (reference sequence). The CDR3 sequence is CASIRMGTVYNSPLHF. The CDR3 DNA is TGTGCCTCTATCCGAATGGGGACAGTCTATAATTCACCCCTCCACTTT.

The chain recombines TRBV25-1 with TRBJ2-3, with D possibly being TRBD2 (6 bases). The length of the CDR3 is 15 residues. The germline gives CDR1 MGHDK, CDR2 SYGVNS. Trimming took off 3 bases at V and 0 bases at J, with 10 bases between the two ends. The CDR3, as DNA: TGTGCCAGCAGTGATGGCGGGGCAAGCACAGATACGCAGTATTTT. This sequence encodes CASSDGGASTDTQYF.

The gene calls are TRBV20-1 and TRBJ1-1; TRBD1 is a possible D gene (5 bases). Germline CDR1 reads DFQATT; CDR2 reads SNEGSKA (reference sequence). This CDR3 is built from 11 residues. Trimming removed 5 bases at V and 7 bases at J, with 11 bases between. The CDR3 bases are TGCAGTGCTGCCCGGGGGAATGAAGCTTTCTTT. It encodes CSAARGNEAFF.